The 24 T cell receptor beta chains reported below all come from one sample, sequenced in a study of T cell responses to AZD1222 COVID-19 vaccine. This table comes from immunoSEQ multiplex PCR, and its TCRdb copy is limited to in-frame clones, with some not included. Of around 140,000 clones listed, roughly 90% are singletons. The sample here was peripheral blood, taken on day 0 of AZD1222 vaccination. The receptors were gathered from an adult in good health.

This sequence joins TRBV10-2 and TRBJ2-7; TRBD2 agrees at 7 bases. Per the germline V gene, CDR1 is WSHSY and CDR2 is SAAADI. V lost 2 bases to trimming and J lost 5 bases; unmatched junction nucleotides: 6. The CDR3 is made up of 14 amino acids. CDR3 DNA sequence: TGCGCCAGCAGTGAGCTAGCGGCTGGCGACGAGCAGTACTTC. Its protein is CASSELAAGDEQYF.

V usage is TRBV5-1 and J usage is TRBJ2-1, with 9 bases aligning to TRBD2. This CDR3 region has 14 residues. V lost 4 bases to trimming and J lost 10 bases; unmatched junction nucleotides: 9. Germline loops: CDR1 SGHRS, CDR2 YFSETQ. The CDR3 is CASSLGLAGLEQFF. Written as DNA, the CDR3 is TGCGCCAGCAGCCTGGGGCTAGCGGGACTCGAGCAGTTCTTC.

The V and J genes are TRBV7-2 and TRBJ1-6, with 8 bases lining up with TRBD1. CDR1 SGHTA and CDR2 FQGNSA come from the germline V gene. This CDR3 spans 19 amino acids. J gave up 0 bases and V 5 bases, and 12 bases lay outside the gene matches. The CDR3 DNA reads as TGTGCCAGCAGCACCCCTGCGGACAGGGCGAGCTCCTATAATTCACCCCTCCACTTT. Its protein product is CASSTPADRASSYNSPLHF.

The J gene is TRBJ2-7, the V gene TRBV23-1; TRBD2 aligns across 9 bases. TRBV23-1 is filed as an ORF, its function uncertain. This CDR3 comprises 16 residues. With V trimmed by 0 bases and J by 0 bases, 3 bases remained unmatched. CDR3 region: CASSQSTSGLSYEQYF. The CDR3 nucleotides read TGCGCCAGCAGTCAATCGACTAGCGGACTCTCCTACGAGCAGTACTTC.

The table lists this clone with a count of one. The V gene is TRBV6-5, the J gene TRBJ1-5; D uncertain. Deletions cut 7 bases from V and 4 bases from J, with 17 bases between. The CDR3 runs to 15 residues. Germline V gene lookup returns CDR1 MNHEY and CDR2 SVGAGI. This CDR3 reads CASTPAGGSNQPQHF. CDR3 DNA: TGTGCCAGCACCCCAGCCGGCGGAAGTAATCAGCCCCAGCATTTT.

The chain combines TRBV18 with TRBJ2-1; a possible D gene is TRBD2 (7 bases). The CDR3 runs 15 residues. Trimming removed 2 bases at V and 2 bases at J, with 10 bases between. Germline V gene lookup returns CDR1 KGHSH and CDR2 LQKENI. The CDR3 nucleotides are TGTGCCAGCTCACCATCCGGGGGGCCCTACAATGAGCAGTTCTTC. Residues: CASSPSGGPYNEQFF. The full variable domain, with the rest looked up from reference TRBV18 and TRBJ2-1, is NAGVMQNPRHLVRRRGQEARLRCSPMKGHSHVYWYRQLPEEGLKFMVYLQKENIIDESGMPKERFSAEFPKEGPSILRIQQVVRGDSAAYFCASSPSGGPYNEQFFGPGTRLTVL.

The rearrangement uses TRBV27 and TRBJ2-1, with 10 nucleotides matching TRBD2. V lost 5 bases, J lost 10 bases, and 14 bases stayed unmatched. This CDR3 is 16 amino acids long. The germline CDR1 and CDR2 sequences are MNHEY and SMNVEV (reference sequence). The CDR3 loop reads CASSPLAGAPMGEQFF. DNA for the CDR3: TGTGCCAGCAGTCCGCTAGCGGGAGCCCCTATGGGAGAGCAGTTCTTC.

CDR3 loop: CASSTRQGVGATNEKLFF. In DNA form, the CDR3 reads TGTGCCAGCAGCACCCGACAGGGGGTGGGTGCAACTAATGAAAAACTGTTTTTT. J is TRBJ1-4 and V is TRBV21-1; TRBD1 reflects the table's D call only, with no check against the DNA. TRBV21-1 is termed a pseudogene. The CDR3 contains 18 residues.

The chain recombines TRBV19 with TRBJ1-1; D is possibly TRBD1 (6 bases). CDR1 and CDR2 from the germline V gene are LNHDA and SQIVND (reference sequence). This CDR3 comprises 16 residues. Trimming left V 7 bases short and J 4 bases short, with 22 bases between. The CDR3 nucleotides read TGTGCCAGTACCCGTGGGACGGGGGGCGCGGGCACTGAAGCTTTCTTT. This gives the protein CASTRGTGGAGTEAFF.

This rearrangement joins TRBV7-2 to TRBJ1-6; TRBD1 might be the D (5 bases). V was cut by 6 bases and J by 9 bases, with 18 bases left in between. The CDR3 loop spans 15 amino acids. The germline V gene encodes CDR1 SGHTA and CDR2 FQGNSA. Written as DNA, the CDR3 is TGTGCCAGCAGTTTTACAAGGCAGGGTCTTTCACCCCTCCACTTT. This sequence encodes CASSFTRQGLSPLHF.

The V call is TRBV19, the J call TRBJ2-3, with D tentatively TRBD1 (6 bases). The germline CDR1 and CDR2 sequences are LNHDA and SQIVND (reference sequence). The CDR3 sequence is 16 residues long. Trimming removed 10 bases at V and 0 bases at J, with 20 bases between. Written as DNA, the CDR3 is TGTGCCACTAAGCTTCACTCCAGGGGCAGCACAGATACGCAGTATTTT. It codes for CATKLHSRGSTDTQYF.

The chain couples TRBV27 to TRBJ1-5, with a possible D match to TRBD1 (6 bases). V lost 6 bases and J lost 5, with 17 bases in between. The CDR3 has 15 amino acids. Germline assignment: CDR1 MNHEY and CDR2 SMNVEV (reference sequence). CDR3 coding DNA: TGTGCCAGCAGCGCCCCAGACAGGATCGATCAGCCCCAGCATTTT. It codes for CASSAPDRIDQPQHF.

V and J are TRBV14 and TRBJ2-1, with 13 bases fitting TRBD2. The trim removed 5 bases at V and 4 bases at J, leaving 8 bases unmatched. CDR3 length: 17 residues. Per the germline V gene, CDR1 is SGHDN and CDR2 is FVKESK. In DNA form, the CDR3 reads TGTGCCAGCAGCGCCCGGACTAGCGGGAGTATGTACAATGAGCAGTTCTTC. Its protein is CASSARTSGSMYNEQFF.

J is TRBJ1-3 and V is TRBV18, with D hard to call. The CDR3 sequence is 14 residues long. V was trimmed by 3 bases and J by 0 bases, leaving 6 bases between them. CDR1 KGHSH and CDR2 LQKENI come from the germline V gene. CDR3 in DNA: TGTGCCAGCTCACCGCAACCCTCTGGAAACACCATATATTTT. Its translation is CASSPQPSGNTIYF.

This chain joins TRBV12-3 or TRBV12-4 and TRBJ1-2; tentative D call: TRBD1 (6 bases). The CDR3 is made up of 13 amino acids. Trimming left V 3 bases short and J 7 bases short, with 12 bases between. CDR3 in amino acids: CASSFGTLFGYTF. Here the CDR3 DNA reads TGTGCCAGCAGTTTCGGGACACTTTTTGGCTACACCTTC.

The V call is TRBV11-3, the J call TRBJ2-7, with D possibly TRBD2 on 5 matching bases. Trimming took 5 bases from V and 4 from J, leaving 12 bases between them. CDR3 length equals 13 residues. In germline, CDR1 is SGHNT, CDR2 YENEEA. CDR3: CASSQFRLYEQYF. DNA for the CDR3: TGTGCCAGCAGCCAATTTCGACTATACGAGCAGTACTTC. Filled out from reference TRBV11-3 and TRBJ2-7, the complete variable domain reads EAGVVQSPRYKIIEKKQPVAFWCNPISGHNTLYWYLQNLGQGPELLIRYENEEAVDDSQLPKDRFSAERLKGVDSTLKIQPAELGDSAVYLCASSQFRLYEQYFGPGTRLTVT.

The rearrangement joins TRBV12-5 to TRBJ2-7; D may be TRBD1 (5 bases). The germline V and J ends were trimmed by 7 bases and 2 bases, with 15 bases remaining between them. CDR3 length: 14 residues. Germline V gene lookup returns CDR1 LGHNT and CDR2 FRNRAP. CDR3 in DNA: TGTGCTAGTGCCCCCCAGCAGGGCCCCTACGAGCAGTACTTC. Protein product: CASAPQQGPYEQYF. Variable domain in full (rest from reference TRBV12-5 and TRBJ2-7): DARVTQTPRHKVTEMGQEVTMRCQPILGHNTVFWYRQTMMQGLELLAYFRNRAPLDDSGMPKDRFSAEMPDATLATLKIQPSEPRDSAVYFCASAPQQGPYEQYFGPGTRLTVT.

The chain links TRBV24-1 to TRBJ1-3; D is undetermined. The germline CDR1 and CDR2 sequences are KGHDR and SFDVKD. This CDR3 has 15 residues. V was shortened by 4 bases and J by 0 bases, with 9 bases between the two germline ends. The CDR3 sequence: CATSEATISGNTIYF. CDR3 bases: TGTGCCACCAGTGAAGCTACAATCTCTGGAAACACCATATATTTT.

The V gene is TRBV6-6, the J gene TRBJ1-1; D ambiguous. The CDR3 sequence is 14 residues long. Trimming took off 5 bases at V and 6 bases at J, with 16 bases between the two ends. CDR1 and CDR2 (germline): MNHNY, SVGAGI (reference sequence). The chain's CDR3 is CASSPTLSSPEAFF. The CDR3 DNA reads as TGTGCCAGCAGTCCCACCCTTAGTTCCCCTGAAGCTTTCTTT.

V and J are TRBV28 and TRBJ2-1; 8 nucleotides match TRBD2. CDR1 is MDHEN, CDR2 SYDVKM, per germline. The CDR3 contains 19 residues. V lost 5 bases, J lost 0 bases, and 15 bases stayed unmatched. The DNA of the CDR3 is TGTGCCAGCAGTCCGGGCGAAATAGCGGGGTTCAGCTCCTACAATGAGCAGTTCTTC. Translated, it gives CASSPGEIAGFSSYNEQFF.

CDR3 sequence reads: CASRSAGGPYEQYF. Written as DNA, the CDR3 is TGTGCCAGCAGGTCAGCGGGAGGGCCTTACGAGCAGTACTTC. The chain recombines TRBV25-1 with TRBJ2-7, with 10 bases identical to TRBD2. The CDR3 is made up of 14 amino acids. The V segment lost 6 bases and the J segment 4 bases; nucleotides outside the gene matches: 6. The germline gives CDR1 MGHDK, CDR2 SYGVNS.

Comment on this clone: An end of the junction differs from the germline gene, which may be a read error. This chain links TRBV6-6 with TRBJ1-2; D unresolved. CDR1 is MNHNY, CDR2 SVGAGI, per germline (reference sequence). CDR3 length: 13 residues. The CDR3: CASSDSSGLGYTF. The CDR3 region has the DNA TGTGCCAGCAGTGACTCGAGCGGGCTCGGCTACACCTTC.

The J gene is TRBJ1-2, the V gene TRBV7-9, with D hard to call. The CDR3 loop spans 14 amino acids. From germline, CDR1 is SEHNR and CDR2 FQNEAQ (reference sequence). Trimming took 1 base from V and 4 from J, leaving 10 bases between them. The DNA for the CDR3 is TGTGCCAGCAGCTTAGACGGCCTGGTCTATGGCTACACCTTC. Its protein is CASSLDGLVYGYTF.

The gene calls are TRBV6-4 and TRBJ2-2; D remains unclear. Germline loops: CDR1 MRHNA, CDR2 SNTAGT. The V end was cut by 6 bases, the J end by 8 bases, with 13 bases between. This CDR3 is 13 amino acids long. This CDR3 reads CASSRALTGELFF. CDR3 in DNA: TGTGCCAGCAGCAGAGCGTTGACAGGGGAGCTGTTTTTT.